This entry lists 22 T cell receptor beta chains sequenced from one sample in a study of CD8 T cells in Susac syndrome. When the RNA was reverse transcribed, random hexamers were used with an input of roughly 0.5 to 1 ug. MiXCR, run by TCRdb on the immunoSEQ multiplex PCR reads, gives a single entry per CDR3 protein. The table includes about 120,000 distinct CDR3 sequences, around 94% detected once. Sequenced material: CD8+ T cells from PBMCs. These TCRs come from a human donor with Susac syndrome.

The CDR3 sequence is CSARGSGGDPPPYEQYF. The CDR3 region has the DNA TGCAGCGCCCGGGGTAGCGGGGGGGATCCGCCACCCTACGAGCAGTACTTC. The rearrangement links TRBV29-1 to TRBJ2-7, with TRBD2 matching 11 bases. J lost 2 bases, V lost 7 bases, and 16 bases had no gene match. CDR3 size: 17 residues. The germline gives CDR1 SQVTM, CDR2 ANQGSEA.

V usage is TRBV7-2 and J usage is TRBJ2-3; 8 bases map to TRBD2. The CDR3 sequence is 17 residues long. The V gene's germline CDR1 is SGHTA and CDR2 FQGNSA. With 1 base clipped from V and 4 bases from J, the junction kept 10 bases outside the gene matches. For the CDR3, the DNA is TGTGCCAGCAGCTTAGACTCCAGGGCGGGGGGTTCAGATACGCAGTATTTT. This translates into CASSLDSRAGGSDTQYF.

The J gene is TRBJ2-7, the V gene TRBV10-2; D tentatively reads TRBD1 or TRBD2 (6 bases each). The ends were cut back, 9 bases at V and 9 bases at J, with 18 bases in the middle. The CDR3 covers 12 residues. Germline values: CDR1 WSHSY, CDR2 SAAADI. The CDR3 region has the DNA TGCGCCAGTCTAATGCCGGGGGCTGGGCAGTACTTC. This encodes CASLMPGAGQYF.

This sequence joins TRBV5-6 and TRBJ2-1; D is possibly TRBD1 or TRBD2 (6 bases each). CDR1 and CDR2 from the germline V gene are SGHDT and YYEEEE. V was pared by 0 bases and J by 10 bases, with 17 bases between. The CDR3 sequence is 15 residues long. The CDR3 region is CASSLAGWGAEEQFF. The CDR3 DNA sequence: TGTGCCAGCAGCTTGGCCGGGTGGGGGGCGGAGGAGCAGTTCTTC.

V and J are TRBV29-1 and TRBJ2-1, with D possibly being TRBD1 (6 bases). The germline V gene encodes CDR1 SQVTM and CDR2 ANQGSEA. The CDR3 covers 12 residues. Trimming took 7 bases from V and 4 from J, leaving 11 bases between them. The CDR3 DNA reads TGCAGCGAATGGACAGAGTACAATGAGCAGTTCTTC. Amino acids: CSEWTEYNEQFF.

DNA for the CDR3: TGTGCCAGCAGCTTATGGAGAGAGACCCAGTACTTC. It yields the protein CASSLWRETQYF. This chain uses TRBV11-2 with TRBJ2-5; D is ambiguous. This CDR3 spans 12 amino acids. Looked up from germline, CDR1 is SGHAT and CDR2 is FQNNGV. V lost 2 bases to trimming and J lost 4 bases, with 5 bases between them.

The chain recombines TRBV7-9 with TRBJ1-2, with D unclear. The V gene's germline CDR1 is SEHNR and CDR2 FQNEAQ (reference sequence). Trimming shortened V by 1 base and J by 4 bases, and 10 bases separated the two germline ends. CDR3 size: 14 residues. The CDR3 loop reads CASSLGTETYGYTF. CDR3 DNA sequence: TGTGCCAGCAGCTTAGGGACCGAGACCTATGGCTACACCTTC. Based on the CDR3 plus reference TRBV7-9 and TRBJ1-2, the full variable domain is DTGVSQNPRHKITKRGQNVTFRCDPISEHNRLYWYRQTLGQGPEFLTYFQNEAQLEKSRLLSDRFSAERPKGSFSTLEIQRTEQGDSAMYLCASSLGTETYGYTFGSGTRLTVV.

This chain uses TRBV9 with TRBJ1-4; no reliable D call. The CDR3 consists of 15 residues. CDR1 and CDR2 (germline): SGDLS, YYNGEE. The ends were cut back, 0 bases at V and 2 bases at J, with 8 bases in the middle. The CDR3 sequence: CASSVVGSTNEKLFF. CDR3 nucleotide sequence: TGTGCCAGCAGCGTAGTGGGGTCGACTAATGAAAAACTGTTTTTT.

The J gene is TRBJ2-6, the V gene TRBV29-1; 12 nucleotides line up with TRBD1. CDR3 size: 16 residues. The germline CDR1 and CDR2 sequences are SQVTM and ANQGSEA. Trimming removed 6 bases from V and 2 bases from J; junction bases left unmatched: 5. The DNA for the CDR3 is TGCAGCGTGCAAGGGACAGGGGGCGCTGGGGCCAACGTCCTGACTTTC. This codes for CSVQGTGGAGANVLTF.

A single count supports this clonotype. The J gene is TRBJ2-7, the V gene TRBV7-8; D may be TRBD2 (6 bases). Germline V CDR1 and CDR2: SGHVS, FQNEAQ. V lost 5 bases and J 3 bases, leaving 11 bases between the germline ends. CDR3 size: 13 residues. CDR3: CASSKGTLYEQYF. The CDR3 region has the DNA TGTGCCAGCAGCAAAGGGACTCTCTACGAGCAGTACTTC.

The chain is built from TRBV3-1 and TRBJ2-4; the D is unclear. Trimming cost V 5 bases and J 6 bases, with 17 bases left between them. CDR1 LGHDT and CDR2 YNNKEL come from the germline V gene (reference sequence). The CDR3 contains 15 residues. CDR3 protein: CASSSFLEGVNIQYF. Written as DNA, the CDR3 is TGTGCCAGCAGCTCCTTCCTTGAAGGCGTAAACATTCAGTACTTC. Drawing the rest from reference TRBV3-1 and TRBJ2-4, the complete variable domain is DTAVSQTPKYLVTQMGNDKSIKCEQNLGHDTMYWYKQDSKKFLKIMFSYNNKELIINETVPNRFSPKSPDKAHLNLHINSLELGDSAVYFCASSSFLEGVNIQYFGAGTRLSVL.

The chain is built from TRBV29-1 and TRBJ1-2; D is unclear. The germline V and J ends were trimmed by 4 bases and 2 bases, with 14 bases remaining between them. Germline V gives CDR1 SQVTM, CDR2 ANQGSEA. The CDR3 is made up of 14 amino acids. In DNA, the CDR3 is TGCAGCGTTGGGTGGCTTGCCCCCAACTATGGCTACACCTTC. It encodes CSVGWLAPNYGYTF.

The chain carries TRBV29-1 and TRBJ2-7, with D possibly matching TRBD1 (6 bases). Trimming cost V 3 bases and J 5 bases, with 17 bases left between them. Germline V gene data show CDR1 as SQVTM and CDR2 as ANQGSEA. The CDR3 extends over 14 amino acids. The chain's CDR3 is CSVEAGELADEQYF. CDR3 bases: TGCAGCGTTGAGGCAGGGGAGCTTGCCGACGAGCAGTACTTC.

This rearrangement joins TRBV5-4 to TRBJ1-2, with TRBD1 matching 7 bases. Trimming at V came to 5 bases and at J to 8 bases, leaving 6 bases not matched to a gene. CDR1 and CDR2 from the germline V gene are SGHNT and YYREEE (reference sequence). This CDR3 is built from 12 residues. The CDR3 loop is CASRADRLGYTF. For the CDR3, the DNA is TGTGCCAGCAGAGCGGACAGGCTCGGCTACACCTTC.

The chain couples TRBV29-1 to TRBJ2-7, with TRBD1 matching 8 bases. CDR1 is SQVTM, CDR2 ANQGSEA, per germline. Losses at the gene ends were 2 bases for V and 6 bases for J; bases not matched to a gene: 6. This CDR3 has 13 amino acids. The CDR3 DNA is TGCAGCGTTGAAACAGGGGGTACTCGCGAGCAGTACTTC. Translated, it gives CSVETGGTREQYF.

The J gene is TRBJ1-2, the V gene TRBV9; D uncertain. There are 15 residues in the CDR3. With 4 bases removed from V and 0 bases from J, the gap between germline ends came to 13 bases. Germline CDR1 and CDR2: SGDLS and YYNGEE. The CDR3 spells CASSPRHYSNYGYTF. The CDR3 bases are TGTGCCAGCAGCCCGCGACACTACTCTAACTATGGCTACACCTTC.

The chain is built from TRBV5-1 and TRBJ2-1, with D perhaps TRBD2 (5 bases). Trimming took 4 bases from V and 7 from J, leaving 12 bases between them. The CDR3 is 13 amino acids. Germline CDR1 and CDR2: SGHRS and YFSETQ. CDR3 region: CASSPGGGNEQFF. DNA of the CDR3: TGCGCCAGCAGCCCTGGTGGCGGGAATGAGCAGTTCTTC.

CDR3 DNA: TGCAGCGTTGAACGCAGGGGGCGCGAAAAACTGTTTTTT. Its translation is CSVERRGREKLFF. V and J are TRBV29-1 and TRBJ1-4, with TRBD1 matching over 8 bases. Germline V gene lookup returns CDR1 SQVTM and CDR2 ANQGSEA. Unmatched junction bases numbered 4, after V lost 2 bases and J lost 8 bases. The CDR3 length is 13 residues.

V is TRBV3-1 and J is TRBJ2-2, with D hard to call. CDR3 size: 15 residues. Germline CDR1 reads LGHDT; CDR2 reads YNNKEL (reference sequence). Trimming removed 4 bases from V and 2 bases from J, with 11 bases in between. The CDR3 coding sequence is TGTGCCAGCAGCCGGGTGTCGGTTAACACCGGGGAGCTGTTTTTT. Its protein is CASSRVSVNTGELFF.

The chain has TRBV7-9 and TRBJ1-2; TRBD1 matches at 8 bases. This CDR3 comprises 13 residues. Trimming cost V 3 bases and J 4 bases; bases outside gene matches: 1. Germline V gives CDR1 SEHNR, CDR2 FQNEAQ (reference sequence). The chain's CDR3 is CASSFTGGYGYTF. CDR3 nucleotide sequence: TGTGCCAGCAGCTTTACAGGGGGCTATGGCTACACCTTC.

The chain employs TRBV7-3 and TRBJ2-1; D might be TRBD2 (6 bases). The V gene's germline CDR1 is SGHTA and CDR2 FQGTGA. The V end lost 5 bases, the J end lost 6 bases, and 14 bases lay between the germline ends. The CDR3 totals 14 residues. DNA for the CDR3: TGTGCCAGCAGCCCTGGGACTGCCCGCAATGAGCAGTTCTTC. This sequence encodes CASSPGTARNEQFF.

J is TRBJ1-2 and V is TRBV2; D is uncertain. The germline V gene has CDR1 SNHLY and CDR2 FYNNEI. The V and J ends lost 7 bases and 3 bases respectively, with 12 bases between them. The CDR3 totals 13 residues. This chain's CDR3 is CASIHHGDYGYTF. The CDR3, as DNA: TGTGCCAGCATCCACCATGGGGACTATGGCTACACCTTC. Full variable domain (missing parts from reference TRBV2 and TRBJ1-2): EPEVTQTPSHQVTQMGQEVILRCVPISNHLYFYWYRQILGQKVEFLVSFYNNEISEKSEIFDDQFSVERPDGSNFTLKIRSTKLEDSAMYFCASIHHGDYGYTFGSGTRLTVV.